A selection of T cell receptor beta chains follows, all from one sample in a study of CXCR3-negative and CXCR3-positive naive CD8 T cells. Following a re-call of the 5' RACE reads, TCRdb has one entry per CDR3 protein and lacks DNA. Its listing shows 70,000 to 100,000 distinct CDR3 sequences. The sample taken for sequencing was naive CXCR3- CD8+ T cells from blood. These receptors were taken from a human donor in good health. Some clones in this sample may be carry-over from other donors' samples. The CDR3 runs from the conserved cysteine through the conserved F or W. The order of the fields is J gene, V gene, CDR3 length, CDR3 protein.

J gene: TRBJ2-1; V gene: TRBV20-1; CDR3 length: 17; CDR3 protein: CSAREVSFGSSYNEQFF
J gene: TRBJ2-3; V gene: TRBV12-3/TRBV12-4; CDR3 length: 12; CDR3 protein: CASSFSLDTQYF
J gene: TRBJ2-3; V gene: TRBV29-1; CDR3 length: 13; CDR3 protein: CSVRTGGPDTQYF
J gene: TRBJ2-2; V gene: TRBV7-2; CDR3 length: 14; CDR3 protein: CASTAGVYTGELFF
J gene: TRBJ2-1; V gene: TRBV29-1; CDR3 length: 12; CDR3 protein: CSHRDVYNEQFF
J gene: TRBJ2-1; V gene: TRBV30; CDR3 length: 14; CDR3 protein: CAWSVGGRYNEQFF
J gene: TRBJ1-2; V gene: TRBV15; CDR3 length: 14; CDR3 protein: CATSRDRYSYGYTF
J gene: TRBJ1-2; V gene: TRBV29-1; CDR3 length: 13; CDR3 protein: CSVRSEHGYGYTF
J gene: TRBJ1-2; V gene: TRBV10-3; CDR3 length: 14; CDR3 protein: CAITSLWEDYGYTF
J gene: TRBJ2-3; V gene: TRBV7-9; CDR3 length: 12; CDR3 protein: CASSLDTDTQYF
J gene: TRBJ2-2; V gene: TRBV5-1; CDR3 length: 15; CDR3 protein: CASSWGVMNTGELFF
J gene: TRBJ2-5; V gene: TRBV20-1; CDR3 length: 17; CDR3 protein: CSARDGTSGRSTETQYF
J gene: TRBJ1-1; V gene: TRBV29-1; CDR3 length: 13; CDR3 protein: CSVEEGQGWEAFF
J gene: TRBJ2-7; V gene: TRBV9; CDR3 length: 14; CDR3 protein: CASSVYGTTNEQYF
J gene: TRBJ2-6; V gene: TRBV7-3; CDR3 length: 15; CDR3 protein: CASSLDVSGANVLTF
J gene: TRBJ2-5; V gene: TRBV13; CDR3 length: 17; CDR3 protein: CASSESSTGPVGETQYF
J gene: TRBJ2-3; V gene: TRBV5-4; CDR3 length: 14; CDR3 protein: CASSLSGSTDTQYF
J gene: TRBJ2-7; V gene: TRBV20-1; CDR3 length: 18; CDR3 protein: CSARDPISPSGLSYEQYF
J gene: TRBJ2-7; V gene: TRBV27; CDR3 length: 14; CDR3 protein: CASSPGDGAGEQYF
J gene: TRBJ2-7; V gene: TRBV29-1; CDR3 length: 13; CDR3 protein: CSVGRDSSYEQYF
J gene: TRBJ2-3; V gene: TRBV7-9; CDR3 length: 15; CDR3 protein: CASSSLDRDLGTQYF
J gene: TRBJ1-3; V gene: TRBV21-1; CDR3 length: 14; CDR3 protein: CASSLPRSGNTIYF
J gene: TRBJ1-1; V gene: TRBV12-3/TRBV12-4; CDR3 length: 15; CDR3 protein: CASRPNRGTHTEAFF
J gene: TRBJ1-1; V gene: TRBV7-2; CDR3 length: 15; CDR3 protein: CASSLPDRGWPEAFF
J gene: TRBJ2-3; V gene: TRBV20-1; CDR3 length: 16; CDR3 protein: CSARSYDKSSTDTQYF
J gene: TRBJ2-7; V gene: TRBV4-1; CDR3 length: 16; CDR3 protein: CASSQDLASGSYEQYF
J gene: TRBJ2-7; V gene: TRBV5-1; CDR3 length: 14; CDR3 protein: CASSLGQGSNEQYF
J gene: TRBJ2-7; V gene: TRBV27; CDR3 length: 14; CDR3 protein: CASSLWGSSYEQYF
J gene: TRBJ2-4; V gene: TRBV15; CDR3 length: 17; CDR3 protein: CATSREAGELAKNIQYF
J gene: TRBJ1-1; V gene: TRBV6-5; CDR3 length: 15; CDR3 protein: CASSFSQDLNTEAFF
J gene: TRBJ1-1; V gene: TRBV29-1; CDR3 length: 14; CDR3 protein: CSAIMLTGTGEAFF
J gene: TRBJ2-1; V gene: TRBV29-1; CDR3 length: 15; CDR3 protein: CSVVLAGIVVDEQFF
J gene: TRBJ2-1; V gene: TRBV24-1; CDR3 length: 13; CDR3 protein: CATSETGTHEQFF
J gene: TRBJ2-7; V gene: TRBV20-1; CDR3 length: 14; CDR3 protein: CSVEPSESSYEQYF
J gene: TRBJ2-5; V gene: TRBV9; CDR3 length: 13; CDR3 protein: CASSGRAWETQYF
J gene: TRBJ2-1; V gene: TRBV5-1; CDR3 length: 16; CDR3 protein: CASSLAGTSGMDEQFF
J gene: TRBJ2-1; V gene: TRBV7-9; CDR3 length: 15; CDR3 protein: CASSQSDSSYNEQFF
J gene: TRBJ2-7; V gene: TRBV10-3; CDR3 length: 15; CDR3 protein: CARLPGLAEDYEQYF
J gene: TRBJ1-5; V gene: TRBV4-1; CDR3 length: 15; CDR3 protein: CASSQAQESNQPQHF
J gene: TRBJ2-1; V gene: TRBV20-1; CDR3 length: 13; CDR3 protein: CSARADGAHEQFF
J gene: TRBJ2-1; V gene: TRBV11-2; CDR3 length: 14; CDR3 protein: CASSPHVNYNEQFF
J gene: TRBJ2-3; V gene: TRBV18; CDR3 length: 16; CDR3 protein: CASSPLSTEPTDTQYF
J gene: TRBJ2-2; V gene: TRBV23-1; CDR3 length: 18; CDR3 protein: CASSQSGDRGQVTGELFF
J gene: TRBJ2-1; V gene: TRBV7-9; CDR3 length: 13; CDR3 protein: CASSPPPGNEQFF
J gene: TRBJ2-5; V gene: TRBV7-9; CDR3 length: 15; CDR3 protein: CASSLPWTGLETQYF
J gene: TRBJ2-7; V gene: TRBV27; CDR3 length: 14; CDR3 protein: CASSLSERQDEQYF
J gene: TRBJ1-1; V gene: TRBV30; CDR3 length: 13; CDR3 protein: CAWSVISNTEAFF
J gene: TRBJ2-7; V gene: TRBV27; CDR3 length: 13; CDR3 protein: CASSLWPSMEQYF
J gene: TRBJ2-7; V gene: TRBV29-1; CDR3 length: 12; CDR3 protein: CSVLREGYEQYF
J gene: TRBJ2-7; V gene: TRBV28; CDR3 length: 15; CDR3 protein: CASSLRGLTSYEQYF
J gene: TRBJ2-7; V gene: TRBV7-6; CDR3 length: 15; CDR3 protein: CASSLDRDSSYEQYF
J gene: TRBJ1-2; V gene: TRBV29-1; CDR3 length: 15; CDR3 protein: CSVREDRDRVRGYTF
J gene: TRBJ2-1; V gene: TRBV4-3; CDR3 length: 16; CDR3 protein: CASSQEADFSYNEQFF
J gene: TRBJ2-7; V gene: TRBV4-2; CDR3 length: 15; CDR3 protein: CASSQEDRVRYEQYF
J gene: TRBJ2-3; V gene: TRBV12-3/TRBV12-4; CDR3 length: 14; CDR3 protein: CASSLVGGADTQYF
J gene: TRBJ1-1; V gene: TRBV4-1; CDR3 length: 16; CDR3 protein: CASSQDDQRSHTEAFF